Listed below are T cell receptor beta chains from one sample, sequenced in a study of blood T cell repertoires in COVID-19. Sequenced by immunoSEQ multiplex PCR; TCRdb stores in-frame clones only, minus some. Of about 130,000 clones in the sample, 60% to 80% were seen once. Material for sequencing was peripheral blood. Receptors were obtained from a man in his sixties with acute or convalescent COVID-19. Both conserved end residues are part of each CDR3. The D gene is left open where the match is weak. The size field is filled for only some rows; it gives once, few, many or a size class.

V gene: TRBV25-1; J gene: TRBJ2-7; clone size: many; D gene: TRBD1; CDR3 length: 15; CDR3 protein: CASSQPEQGANEQYF; CDR3 DNA: TGTGCCAGCAGTCAACCAGAACAGGGGGCCAACGAGCAGTACTTC
V gene: TRBV30; J gene: TRBJ1-6; clone size: NA; D gene: TRBD1; CDR3 length: 15; CDR3 protein: CAWREPGQENSPLHF; CDR3 DNA: TGTGCCTGGAGGGAACCGGGACAGGAGAATTCACCCCTCCACTTT
V gene: TRBV7-2; J gene: TRBJ1-1; clone size: NA; D gene: NA; CDR3 length: 15; CDR3 protein: CASSLVGGPVTEAFF; CDR3 DNA: TGTGCCAGCAGCTTAGTGGGGGGACCCGTCACTGAAGCTTTCTTT
V gene: TRBV24-1; J gene: TRBJ2-5; clone size: NA; D gene: TRBD2; CDR3 length: 14; CDR3 protein: CATSSAGGGETQYF; CDR3 DNA: TGTGCCACCAGTTCAGCGGGAGGCGGCGAGACCCAGTACTTC
V gene: TRBV18; J gene: TRBJ1-1; clone size: NA; D gene: TRBD1; CDR3 length: 17; CDR3 protein: CASSPPTGLSGNTEAFF; CDR3 DNA: TGTGCCAGCTCACCACCGACAGGGCTATCGGGTAACACTGAAGCTTTCTTT
V gene: TRBV2; J gene: TRBJ2-6; clone size: NA; D gene: TRBD1; CDR3 length: 18; CDR3 protein: CASTRGRLDWAGANVLTF; CDR3 DNA: TGTGCCAGCACTAGGGGGCGCTTAGATTGGGCGGGGGCCAACGTCCTGACTTTC
V gene: TRBV28; J gene: TRBJ2-2; clone size: NA; D gene: TRBD2; CDR3 length: 16; CDR3 protein: CASSQLAGVSTGELFF; CDR3 DNA: TGTGCCAGCAGTCAATTAGCGGGTGTAAGCACCGGGGAGCTGTTTTTT
V gene: TRBV19; J gene: TRBJ2-7; clone size: NA; D gene: TRBD1; CDR3 length: 14; CDR3 protein: CASMPTGQGYEQYF; CDR3 DNA: TGTGCCAGTATGCCGACGGGACAGGGCTACGAGCAGTACTTC
V gene: TRBV29-1; J gene: TRBJ2-7; clone size: once; D gene: NA; CDR3 length: 16; CDR3 protein: CSVEFRGEGLSYEQYF; CDR3 DNA: TGCAGCGTTGAATTTAGGGGGGAGGGCCTCTCCTACGAGCAGTACTTC
V gene: TRBV7-2; J gene: TRBJ2-7; clone size: NA; D gene: TRBD1; CDR3 length: 15; CDR3 protein: CASSLEQGAGYEQYF; CDR3 DNA: TGTGCCAGCAGCTTAGAGCAGGGGGCGGGGTACGAGCAGTACTTC
V gene: TRBV29-1; J gene: TRBJ1-1; clone size: NA; D gene: NA; CDR3 length: 11; CDR3 protein: CSVLTWTEAFF; CDR3 DNA: TGCAGCGTATTAACTTGGACTGAAGCTTTCTTT
V gene: TRBV6-1; J gene: TRBJ2-2; clone size: once; D gene: TRBD2; CDR3 length: 17; CDR3 protein: CASSGLLAGGYAGELFF; CDR3 DNA: TGTGCCAGCAGTGGGCTACTAGCGGGAGGATACGCCGGGGAGCTGTTTTTT
V gene: TRBV18; J gene: TRBJ2-2; clone size: NA; D gene: TRBD1; CDR3 length: 17; CDR3 protein: CASSPVRQGAEGGELFF; CDR3 DNA: TGTGCCAGCTCACCAGTCCGGCAGGGGGCAGAAGGCGGGGAGCTGTTTTTT
V gene: TRBV29-1; J gene: TRBJ1-1; clone size: NA; D gene: TRBD1; CDR3 length: 13; CDR3 protein: CSVGRDRGAEAFF; CDR3 DNA: TGCAGCGTTGGCCGGGACAGGGGCGCTGAAGCTTTCTTT
V gene: TRBV7-9; J gene: TRBJ2-3; clone size: NA; D gene: TRBD1; CDR3 length: 16; CDR3 protein: CASSWGQGIGSDTQYF; CDR3 DNA: TGTGCCAGCAGCTGGGGACAGGGGATTGGTTCAGATACGCAGTATTTT
V gene: TRBV7-6; J gene: TRBJ2-7; clone size: NA; D gene: TRBD2; CDR3 length: 16; CDR3 protein: CASSAHGTSGSYEQYF; CDR3 DNA: TGTGCCAGCAGCGCTCATGGGACTAGCGGGAGCTACGAGCAGTACTTC
V gene: TRBV3-1/TRBV3-2; J gene: TRBJ2-5; clone size: NA; D gene: TRBD2; CDR3 length: 15; CDR3 protein: CASSQNRGSTETQYF; CDR3 DNA: TGTGCCAGCAGCCAAAACCGCGGGAGTACGGAGACCCAGTACTTC
V gene: TRBV11-1; J gene: TRBJ1-2; clone size: NA; D gene: NA; CDR3 length: 13; CDR3 protein: CASSPGLAYGYTF; CDR3 DNA: TGTGCCAGCAGTCCCGGACTGGCCTATGGCTACACCTTC
V gene: TRBV6-1; J gene: TRBJ1-2; clone size: NA; D gene: NA; CDR3 length: 14; CDR3 protein: CASSDQGMYGGYTF; CDR3 DNA: TGTGCCAGCAGTGACCAGGGTATGTACGGAGGCTACACCTTC
V gene: TRBV11-3; J gene: TRBJ2-7; clone size: NA; D gene: TRBD1; CDR3 length: 17; CDR3 protein: CASSTRGTGPSSYEQYF; CDR3 DNA: TGTGCCAGCAGCACCCGAGGGACAGGGCCCAGCTCCTACGAGCAGTACTTC
V gene: TRBV5-6; J gene: TRBJ2-7; clone size: NA; D gene: NA; CDR3 length: 16; CDR3 protein: CASSPFHSGTPYEQYF; CDR3 DNA: TGTGCCAGCAGCCCATTCCATAGCGGTACCCCCTACGAGCAGTACTTC
V gene: TRBV11-2; J gene: TRBJ1-2; clone size: once; D gene: TRBD1; CDR3 length: 16; CDR3 protein: CASSPLRTGGWDGYTF; CDR3 DNA: TGTGCCAGCAGCCCCTTAAGGACAGGGGGCTGGGATGGCTACACCTTC
V gene: TRBV30; J gene: TRBJ1-2; clone size: once; D gene: NA; CDR3 length: 14; CDR3 protein: CAWRERREMYGYTF; CDR3 DNA: TGTGCCTGGAGGGAACGCCGGGAGATGTATGGCTACACCTTC
V gene: TRBV7-2; J gene: TRBJ1-1; clone size: NA; D gene: TRBD1; CDR3 length: 14; CDR3 protein: CASSAGTANTEAFF; CDR3 DNA: TGTGCCAGCAGCGCCGGGACAGCTAACACTGAAGCTTTCTTT
V gene: TRBV24-1; J gene: TRBJ2-7; clone size: NA; D gene: TRBD2; CDR3 length: 16; CDR3 protein: CATRAKTSEKSEEQYF; CDR3 DNA: TGTGCCACCAGAGCGAAGACTAGCGAGAAAAGCGAGGAGCAGTACTTC
V gene: TRBV7-3; J gene: TRBJ2-1; clone size: NA; D gene: TRBD1; CDR3 length: 15; CDR3 protein: CASSRDRGRNNEQFF; CDR3 DNA: TGTGCCAGCAGCAGGGACAGGGGGCGCAACAATGAGCAGTTCTTC
V gene: TRBV3-1/TRBV3-2; J gene: TRBJ2-1; clone size: NA; D gene: NA; CDR3 length: 12; CDR3 protein: CASSQGGNEQFF; CDR3 DNA: TGTGCCAGCAGCCAAGGAGGTAATGAGCAGTTCTTC
V gene: TRBV3-1/TRBV3-2; J gene: TRBJ1-1; clone size: NA; D gene: NA; CDR3 length: 17; CDR3 protein: CASSQDRGEGTDTEAFF; CDR3 DNA: TGTGCCAGCAGCCAAGACAGGGGAGAAGGGACGGACACTGAAGCTTTCTTT
V gene: TRBV19; J gene: TRBJ1-2; clone size: few; D gene: NA; CDR3 length: 16; CDR3 protein: CASNGQTSPLGYGYTF; CDR3 DNA: TGTGCCAGTAACGGACAGACCAGCCCACTCGGCTATGGCTACACCTTC
V gene: TRBV5-1; J gene: TRBJ2-1; clone size: NA; D gene: TRBD2; CDR3 length: 16; CDR3 protein: CASSLPTSGTYNEQFF; CDR3 DNA: TGCGCCAGCAGCTTGCCCACTAGCGGGACGTACAATGAGCAGTTCTTC
V gene: TRBV7-9; J gene: TRBJ1-5; clone size: NA; D gene: TRBD1; CDR3 length: 14; CDR3 protein: CASSRGQGDQPQHF; CDR3 DNA: TGTGCCAGCAGCCGGGGACAGGGAGATCAGCCCCAGCATTTT